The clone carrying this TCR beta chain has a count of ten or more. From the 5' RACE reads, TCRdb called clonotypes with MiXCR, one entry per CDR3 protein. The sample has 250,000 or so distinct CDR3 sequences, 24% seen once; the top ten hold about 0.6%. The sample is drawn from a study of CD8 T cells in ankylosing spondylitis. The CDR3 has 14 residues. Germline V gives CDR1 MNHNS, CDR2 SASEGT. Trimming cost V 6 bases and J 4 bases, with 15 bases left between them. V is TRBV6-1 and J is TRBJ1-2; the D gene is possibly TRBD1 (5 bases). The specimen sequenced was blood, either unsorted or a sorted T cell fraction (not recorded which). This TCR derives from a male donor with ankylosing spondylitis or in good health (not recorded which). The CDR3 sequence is CASSRNGATYGYTF. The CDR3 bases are TGTGCCAGCAGCCGCAACGGGGCGACCTATGGCTACACCTTC.